One and the same sample provided the 5 T cell receptor beta chains below, sequenced in a study of T-cell memory formation after mild COVID-19. TCRdb recomputed calls from the 5' RACE reads with MiXCR, one row per CDR3 protein. Here the sample spans roughly 300,000 distinct CDR3 sequences, approximately 15% being singletons. What was sequenced was PBMCs or a T cell subset sorted from them (not recorded which). The receptors stem from a man younger than 30 who had mild COVID-19 (a few samples of this study predate the infection). Cell type and time point are not known.

The chain recombines TRBV12-3 or TRBV12-4 with TRBJ2-5; 8 bases map to TRBD2. J lost 0 bases, V lost 6 bases, and 18 bases had no gene match. The CDR3 runs to 19 residues. Here the CDR3 reads CASSPGRVGAGGHQETQYF. The CDR3, as DNA: TGTGCCAGCAGCCCCGGCCGGGTTGGGGCGGGGGGTCACCAAGAGACCCAGTACTTC.

This rearrangement joins TRBV25-1 to TRBJ1-1; D remains unclear. The germline gives CDR1 MGHDK, CDR2 SYGVNS. This CDR3 is 12 amino acids long. Between the trimmed V and J ends, which lost 4 bases and 3 bases, there was a span of 6 bases. CDR3 DNA sequence: TGTGCCAGCAGTGGTCGGGACACTGAAGCTTTCTTT. This encodes CASSGRDTEAFF.

This clonotype has at least ten counts. This chain links TRBV7-2 with TRBJ2-7, with TRBD2 identical over 8 bases. This CDR3 comprises 15 residues. Germline-derived CDR1 and CDR2 are SGHTA and FQGNSA. Trimming removed 5 bases from V and 0 bases from J; junction bases left unmatched: 6. CDR3 sequence reads: CASSLSGGHSYEQYF. The CDR3 DNA is TGTGCCAGCAGCCTGAGCGGGGGACACTCCTACGAGCAGTACTTC.

The chain couples TRBV28 to TRBJ1-2; D gene ambiguous. The CDR3 length is 13 residues. Looked up from germline, CDR1 is MDHEN and CDR2 is SYDVKM. V gave up 2 bases and J gave up 1 base, with 5 bases separating them. The CDR3, as DNA: TGTGCCAGCAGTTTACCCAGTAACTATGGCTACACCTTC. This sequence encodes CASSLPSNYGYTF.

A few counts support this clonotype. This chain's CDR3 is CASSAEGRYYEQYF. CDR3 in DNA: TGTGCCAGCAGCGCCGAAGGACGTTACTACGAGCAGTACTTC. The chain carries TRBV9 and TRBJ2-7; no reliable D call. Germline V gives CDR1 SGDLS, CDR2 YYNGEE. Trimming stripped 3 bases from V and 3 bases from J, with 13 bases between. CDR3 length: 14 residues.